The 11 T cell receptor beta chains presented below share a single source sample, sequenced in a study of T cells after posttransplantation cyclophosphamide. Sampled 1 year posttransplant, controls received myeloablative marrow transplants, methotrexate and a calcineurin inhibitor. Profiling relied on immunoSEQ multiplex PCR, and the TCRdb table lists in-frame clones only, not all of them. The sample holds approximately 10,000 clones, about 86% seen once. Here the sequenced sample was PBMCs, taken 350 to 400 days after allogeneic stem cell transplant with calcineurin inhibitor and methotrexate. The receptors originated from a young adult male patient who received an allogeneic stem cell transplant from an unrelated donor, was CMV-positive, and had acute GVHD only. The T cells may partly be graft donor cells.

This sequence joins TRBV5-5 and TRBJ1-5, with no clear D. CDR1 and CDR2 (germline): SGHKS, YYEKEE (reference sequence). The CDR3 sequence is 15 residues long. V gave up 0 bases and J gave up 1 base, with 8 bases separating them. CDR3 sequence: CASSLGTLSNQPQHF. The CDR3 coding sequence is TGTGCCAGCAGCTTGGGGACTCTGAGCAATCAGCCCCAGCATTTT.

The chain couples TRBV6-6 to TRBJ1-1; D not certain. The CDR3 totals 11 residues. Trimming left V 0 bases short and J 8 bases short, with 4 bases between. Germline V CDR1 and CDR2: MNHNY, SVGAGI (reference sequence). For the CDR3, the DNA is TGTGCCAGCAGTTACTCCGAGGAAGCTTTCTTT. It specifies CASSYSEEAFF.

The chain combines TRBV4-1 with TRBJ2-7; no firm D call. Germline-derived CDR1 and CDR2 are MGHRA and YSYEKL. Deletions cut 0 bases from V and 3 bases from J, with 12 bases between. CDR3 length: 15 amino acids. The CDR3 coding sequence is TGCGCCAGCAGCCAAGAGCCGGTGCCTTACTACGAGCAGTACTTC. This translates into CASSQEPVPYYEQYF.

V is TRBV27 and J is TRBJ2-7, with 8 positions matching TRBD1. Germline values: CDR1 MNHEY, CDR2 SMNVEV (reference sequence). The ends lost 7 bases at V and 4 bases at J; junction bases unmatched: 9. The CDR3 contains 14 residues. The CDR3 loop is CASIKPDRVYEQYF. The CDR3 nucleotides are TGTGCCAGCATCAAACCGGACAGGGTTTACGAGCAGTACTTC.

The CDR3 loop is CASSFWGEDEKLFF. In DNA, the CDR3 is TGTGCCAGCAGCTTTTGGGGAGAGGATGAAAAACTGTTTTTT. This chain joins TRBV7-9 and TRBJ1-4; D remains unclear. Germline-derived CDR1 and CDR2 are SEHNR and FQNEAQ (reference sequence). The V gene lost 3 bases and the J gene lost 6 bases, with 11 bases spanning the gap. The CDR3 is 14 amino acids.

V gene TRBV7-2 combines with J gene TRBJ2-7, with D tentatively TRBD2 (5 bases). The germline V gene has CDR1 SGHTA and CDR2 FQGNSA. The ends were cut back, 6 bases at V and 2 bases at J, with 14 bases in the middle. This CDR3 comprises 14 residues. CDR3 sequence reads: CASSAERSTYEQYF. CDR3 sequence (DNA): TGTGCCAGCAGTGCGGAGCGGAGCACCTACGAGCAGTACTTC.

This clone was counted only a few times. The chain combines TRBV18 with TRBJ1-1; D remains ambiguous. The CDR3 has 15 residues. The V end was cut by 3 bases, the J end by 1 base, with 12 bases between. From germline, CDR1 is KGHSH and CDR2 LQKENI. Here the CDR3 DNA reads TGTGCCAGCTCACCTCAATCGGCAGGGAACACTGAAGCTTTCTTT. Translating gives CASSPQSAGNTEAFF. Variable domain in full (rest from reference TRBV18 and TRBJ1-1): NAGVMQNPRHLVRRRGQEARLRCSPMKGHSHVYWYRQLPEEGLKFMVYLQKENIIDESGMPKERFSAEFPKEGPSILRIQQVVRGDSAAYFCASSPQSAGNTEAFFGQGTRLTVV.

The chain is built from TRBV11-2 and TRBJ2-3; TRBD2 agrees at 11 bases. Trimming removed 5 bases from V and 6 bases from J; junction bases left unmatched: 10. This CDR3 region has 16 residues. CDR1 and CDR2 from the germline V gene are SGHAT and FQNNGV. The chain's CDR3 is CASSTLAGGNLDTQYF. Here the CDR3 DNA reads TGTGCCAGCAGCACCCTAGCGGGAGGTAATCTGGATACGCAGTATTTT.

The genes are TRBV4-2 and TRBJ2-3; 10 bases fit TRBD2. The CDR3 runs 18 residues. CDR1 and CDR2 (germline): LGHNA, YNFKEQ. Losses at the gene ends were 0 bases for V and 1 base for J; bases not matched to a gene: 7. CDR3: CASSQDPPSGGRTDTQYF. The DNA for the CDR3 is TGTGCCAGCAGCCAAGATCCCCCTAGCGGGGGACGCACAGATACGCAGTATTTT.

The chain links TRBV4-1 to TRBJ1-1; TRBD1 is a possible D gene (5 bases). CDR3 length: 14 residues. Per germline, CDR1 MGHRA and CDR2 YSYEKL. Trimming cost V 2 bases and J 1 base, with 8 bases left between them. CDR3 coding DNA: TGCGCCAGCAGCCAACCAACAGGGAACACTGAAGCTTTCTTT. Translated: CASSQPTGNTEAFF.

There are a few counts of this clone. The chain is built from TRBV5-4 and TRBJ1-2; D might be TRBD1 (5 bases). The V end was cut by 0 bases, the J end by 0 bases, with 12 bases between. CDR3 length: 16 amino acids. Germline loops: CDR1 SGHNT, CDR2 YYREEE (reference sequence). The DNA for the CDR3 is TGTGCCAGCAGCTTGGACTATGGGGCTACTAACTATGGCTACACCTTC. Amino acids: CASSLDYGATNYGYTF.